This TCR beta chain was obtained from a study of early T cells in non-severe SARS-CoV-2 infection. TCRdb passed the 5' RACE reads through MiXCR, listing each CDR3 protein once. The sample yields 45,000 to 55,000 distinct CDR3 sequences, over 10% seen once. In its sample, this clonotype was seen many times. CDR1 LNHDA and CDR2 SQIVND come from the germline V gene (reference sequence). The CDR3 sequence is 14 residues long. Between the trimmed V and J ends, which lost 5 bases and 0 bases, there was a span of 8 bases. The sequencing sample was made of whole blood. The chain couples TRBV19 to TRBJ1-5; maybe TRBD1 (6 bases). The receptor's source is an adult who was a healthcare worker with PCR-confirmed SARS-CoV-2 infection or an uninfected control (not recorded which). CDR3 DNA sequence: TGTGCCAGTAGTGGGGGGCATAGCAATCAGCCCCAGCATTTT. This translates into CASSGGHSNQPQHF.